This T cell receptor (beta chain) derives from a study of T cells in Graves' hyperthyroidism and ophthalmopathy. Study conclusions and caveats: Progression to ophthalmopathy was predicted a median of approximately 6.4 months early.

Trimming removed 3 bases from V and 1 base from J; junction bases left unmatched: 10. CDR1 DFQATT and CDR2 SNEGSKA come from the germline V gene (reference sequence). The CDR3 is made up of 17 amino acids. PBMCs stemmed from around 9.3 ml fresh peripheral blood. This clonotype was found many times. Its target is not known. There were TCR beta CDR3 regions amplified from RNA transcripts. During a first-round RT-PCR of the TCR CDR3, the HTBI primer set was used. Via MiXCR, TCRdb re-called the multiplex PCR reads, giving one row per CDR3 protein. In the table there are 490,000 or so distinct CDR3 sequences, roughly 15% of which are singletons.

The sample consisted of blood. The chain recombines TRBV20-1 with TRBJ2-1; TRBD2 matches 9 bases. This receptor was taken from a young woman with Graves' ophthalmopathy. The CDR3 DNA follows: TGCAGTGCTAGCCGTATAGCTAGCGGGATATCCTACAATGAGCAGTTCTTC. Translated: CSASRIASGISYNEQFF.